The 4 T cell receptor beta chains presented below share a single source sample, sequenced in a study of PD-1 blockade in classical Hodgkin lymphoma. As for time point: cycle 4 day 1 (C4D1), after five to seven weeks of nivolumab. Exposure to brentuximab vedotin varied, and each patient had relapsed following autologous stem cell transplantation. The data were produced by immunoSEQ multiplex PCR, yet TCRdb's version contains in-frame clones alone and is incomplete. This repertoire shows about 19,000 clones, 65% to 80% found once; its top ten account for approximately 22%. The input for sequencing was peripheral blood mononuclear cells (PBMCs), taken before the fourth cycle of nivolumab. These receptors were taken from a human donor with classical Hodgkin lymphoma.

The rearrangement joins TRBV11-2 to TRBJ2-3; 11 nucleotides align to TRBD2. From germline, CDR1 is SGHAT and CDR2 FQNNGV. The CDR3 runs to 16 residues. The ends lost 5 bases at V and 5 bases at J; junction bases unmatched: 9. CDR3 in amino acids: CASSISGTSGLDTQYF. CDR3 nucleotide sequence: TGTGCCAGCAGCATATCAGGGACTAGCGGACTAGATACGCAGTATTTT. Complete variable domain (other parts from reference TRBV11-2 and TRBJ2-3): EAGVAQSPRYKIIEKRQSVAFWCNPISGHATLYWYQQILGQGPKLLIQFQNNGVVDDSQLPKDRFSAERLKGVDSTLKIQPAKLEDSAVYLCASSISGTSGLDTQYFGPGTRLTVL.

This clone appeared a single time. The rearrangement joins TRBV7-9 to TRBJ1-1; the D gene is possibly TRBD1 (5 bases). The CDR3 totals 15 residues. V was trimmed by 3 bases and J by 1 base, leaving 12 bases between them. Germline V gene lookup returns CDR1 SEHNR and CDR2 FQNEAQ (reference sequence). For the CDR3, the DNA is TGTGCCAGCAGCTTTGTGTGGGGCCGGAACACTGAAGCTTTCTTT. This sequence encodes CASSFVWGRNTEAFF.

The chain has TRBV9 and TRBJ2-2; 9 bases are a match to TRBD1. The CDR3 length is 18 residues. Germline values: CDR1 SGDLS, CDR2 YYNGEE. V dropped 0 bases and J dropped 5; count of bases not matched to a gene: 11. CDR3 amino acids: CASSVGFAGQGSTGELFF. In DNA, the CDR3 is TGTGCCAGCAGCGTAGGTTTCGCGGGACAGGGTTCGACCGGGGAGCTGTTTTTT.

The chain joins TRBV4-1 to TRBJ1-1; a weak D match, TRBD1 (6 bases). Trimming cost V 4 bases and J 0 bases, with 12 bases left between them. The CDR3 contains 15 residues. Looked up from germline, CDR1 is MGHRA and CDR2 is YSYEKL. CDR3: CASSRDIHMNTEAFF. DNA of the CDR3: TGCGCCAGCAGCCGGGACATACACATGAACACTGAAGCTTTCTTT.